This is a list of T cell receptor beta chains from one sample in a study of chemoradiotherapy in HPV16-positive cancers. Profiled with immunoSEQ multiplex PCR; TCRdb holds only in-frame clones, not every one. The profile shows fewer than 40,000 clones, about 90% of them singletons. Sequencing was performed on blood, taken from a patient who underwent chemoradiotherapy. Receptors originate from a human donor with HPV-associated anogenital cancer. Both conserved end residues are part of each CDR3. Only part of the rows carry a size: once, few, many, or a class if the clone is expanded.

abundance: .
v_gene: TRBV6-7
CDR3aa: CASSYSGRLLAYNEQFF

abundance: few
v_gene: TRBV19
CDR3aa: CASSEQGNTEAFF

abundance: .
v_gene: TRBV2
CDR3aa: CASRSGDSNQPQHF

abundance: once
v_gene: TRBV7-3
CDR3aa: CASSFKAGGTDTQYF

abundance: .
v_gene: TRBV11-1
CDR3aa: CASSFGTEPFF

abundance: .
v_gene: TRBV19
CDR3aa: CASSIGGNRDPEAFF

abundance: .
v_gene: TRBV16
CDR3aa: CASSQSGVRTREQYF

abundance: .
v_gene: TRBV18
CDR3aa: CASSPLDRGISNTEAFF

abundance: .
v_gene: TRBV30
CDR3aa: CAWSGAKLRNQPQHF

abundance: .
v_gene: TRBV18
CDR3aa: CASSPLVRGSQGYTF